This T cell receptor (beta chain) stems from a study of blood T cell repertoires in COVID-19. The overall study: PBMCs, B-cell-depleted T cells, or T cells were the source of the cDNA or gDNA that made up the material.

The assay was immunoSEQ multiplex PCR, and TCRdb's table has in-frame clones only and misses some. Of around 230,000 clones in the sample, around 85% are singletons; the top ten hold about 5.1%. This clone was recorded a few times. Germline-derived CDR1 and CDR2 are SGHRS and YFSETQ. The CDR3 runs 15 residues. V lost 6 bases, J lost 9 bases, and 22 bases lay in between. V usage is TRBV5-1 and J usage is TRBJ2-1; tentative D call: TRBD1 (5 bases). The source material was peripheral blood. The sequence was obtained from a man aged 50-60 years with COVID-19, enrolled during active disease. CDR3 in amino acids: CASNPAEGAGGEQFF. In DNA form, the CDR3 reads TGCGCCAGCAATCCCGCGGAAGGGGCTGGCGGTGAGCAGTTCTTC.